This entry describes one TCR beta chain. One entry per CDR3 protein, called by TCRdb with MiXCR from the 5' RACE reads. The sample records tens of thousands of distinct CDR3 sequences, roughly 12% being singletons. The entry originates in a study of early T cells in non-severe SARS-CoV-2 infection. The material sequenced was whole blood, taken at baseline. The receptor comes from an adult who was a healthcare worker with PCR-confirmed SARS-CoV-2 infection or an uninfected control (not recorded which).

CDR3 in amino acids: CASRLGGRASYEQYF. The CDR3, as DNA: TGTGCCAGCAGACTCGGGGGGAGGGCCTCCTACGAGCAGTACTTC. The chain combines TRBV28 with TRBJ2-7; TRBD2 matches at 7 bases. Germline V gene lookup returns CDR1 MDHEN and CDR2 SYDVKM. The J segment lost 0 bases and the V segment lost 6 bases, leaving 8 bases of the junction unmatched. This CDR3 comprises 15 residues.